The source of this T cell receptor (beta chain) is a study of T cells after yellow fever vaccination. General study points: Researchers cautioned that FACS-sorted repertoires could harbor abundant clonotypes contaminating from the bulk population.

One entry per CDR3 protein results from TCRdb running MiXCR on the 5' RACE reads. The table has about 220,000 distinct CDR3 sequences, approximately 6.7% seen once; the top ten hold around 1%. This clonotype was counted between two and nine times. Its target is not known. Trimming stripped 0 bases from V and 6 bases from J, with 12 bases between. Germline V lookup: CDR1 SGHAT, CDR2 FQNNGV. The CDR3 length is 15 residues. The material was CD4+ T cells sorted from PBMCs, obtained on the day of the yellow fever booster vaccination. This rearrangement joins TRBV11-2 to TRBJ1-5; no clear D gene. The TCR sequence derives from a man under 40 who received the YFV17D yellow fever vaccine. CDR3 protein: CASSLEARRSQPQHF. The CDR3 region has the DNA TGTGCCAGCAGCTTAGAGGCACGTCGCAGTCAGCCCCAGCATTTT. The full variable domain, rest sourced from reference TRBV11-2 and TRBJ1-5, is EAGVAQSPRYKIIEKRQSVAFWCNPISGHATLYWYQQILGQGPKLLIQFQNNGVVDDSQLPKDRFSAERLKGVDSTLKIQPAKLEDSAVYLCASSLEARRSQPQHFGDGTRLSIL.